This entry features one T cell receptor (beta chain) sequence. Unmatched junction bases numbered 3, after V lost 8 bases and J lost 4 bases. Germline assignment: CDR1 SGHTA and CDR2 FQGTGA. The CDR3 contains 14 residues. This sample is part of a study of T cell changes during pregnancy in multiple sclerosis. Here immunoSEQ multiplex PCR was the method, and the copy in TCRdb shows in-frame clones only, minus some. The sample records about 49,000 clones, roughly 94% being singletons. The sequencing used CD8+ T cells from peripheral blood mononuclear cells, collected in the first trimester of pregnancy. This chain joins TRBV7-3 and TRBJ2-1, with TRBD2 matching 12 bases. The receptor was isolated from a female donor with multiple sclerosis, enrolled in a pregnancy study. CDR3 DNA: TGTGCCAGCTCGACTAGCGGGAGTTACAATGAGCAGTTCTTC. This translates into CASSTSGSYNEQFF.